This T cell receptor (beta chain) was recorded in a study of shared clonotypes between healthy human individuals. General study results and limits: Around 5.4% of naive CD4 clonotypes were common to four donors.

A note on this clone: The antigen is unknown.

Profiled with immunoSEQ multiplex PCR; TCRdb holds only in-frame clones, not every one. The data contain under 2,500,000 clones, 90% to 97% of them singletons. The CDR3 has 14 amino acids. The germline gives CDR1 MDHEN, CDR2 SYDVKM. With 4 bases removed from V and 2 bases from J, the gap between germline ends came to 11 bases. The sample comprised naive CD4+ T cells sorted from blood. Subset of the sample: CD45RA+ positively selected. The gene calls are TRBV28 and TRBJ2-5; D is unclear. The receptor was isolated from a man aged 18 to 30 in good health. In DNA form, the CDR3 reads TGTGCCAGCAGTTCGCCACGATCTCAAGAGACCCAGTACTTC. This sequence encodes CASSSPRSQETQYF.